Below, 10 T cell receptor beta chains from the same sample are listed, as sequenced in a study of cytomegalovirus exposure and HLA in healthy donors. The study ran its PCR with 60 Vbeta and 13 Jbeta primers. TCRdb's table, derived via immunoSEQ multiplex PCR, lists solely in-frame clones and lacks some. This sample has some 77,000 clones, with roughly 80% found just once. Input material: PBMCs. The receptors were sampled from a woman aged 40 to 50 in good health and CMV-seropositive.

This chain uses TRBV30 with TRBJ1-2; tentatively, D is TRBD1 (6 bases). Looked up from germline, CDR1 is GTSNPN and CDR2 is SVGIG (reference sequence). CDR3 length: 13 residues. Trimming cost V 5 bases and J 2 bases, with 12 bases left between them. CDR3 amino acids: CAWVLQGNYGYTF. The CDR3 DNA follows: TGTGCCTGGGTGTTACAGGGAAACTATGGCTACACCTTC.

The V and J genes are TRBV13 and TRBJ1-4, with unresolved D. Trimming took 4 bases from V and 0 from J, leaving 15 bases between them. Germline assignment: CDR1 PRHDT and CDR2 FYEKMQ (reference sequence). The CDR3 is 17 amino acids. CDR3 in DNA: TGTGCCAGCAGCTCCCCCGCCGGGTTCTCAACTAATGAAAAACTGTTTTTT. Translated: CASSSPAGFSTNEKLFF.

The V call is TRBV2, the J call TRBJ1-4; 8 bases match TRBD1. The CDR3 runs 14 residues. The germline V gene has CDR1 SNHLY and CDR2 FYNNEI. Unmatched junction bases numbered 7, after V lost 6 bases and J lost 7 bases. CDR3 residues: CASSTGTGPEKLFF. The CDR3 DNA sequence: TGTGCCAGCAGCACCGGGACAGGCCCTGAAAAACTGTTTTTT.

The chain links TRBV29-1 to TRBJ2-7; 7 bases agree with TRBD1. The CDR3 consists of 13 residues. The V gene's germline CDR1 is SQVTM and CDR2 ANQGSEA. Trimming at V came to 1 base and at J to 3 bases, leaving 3 bases not matched to a gene. CDR3 amino acids: CSVEAAGGYEQYF. The CDR3 DNA reads TGCAGCGTTGAAGCGGCAGGGGGCTACGAGCAGTACTTC.

V usage is TRBV5-4 and J usage is TRBJ2-7; tentative D call: TRBD2 (5 bases). V lost 1 base and J lost 9, with 14 bases in between. The CDR3 is made up of 13 amino acids. Germline V gene sequence: CDR1 SGHNT, CDR2 YYREEE (reference sequence). The CDR3 sequence is CASSLWGRGWQYF. CDR3 coding DNA: TGTGCCAGCAGCTTGTGGGGTCGAGGGTGGCAGTACTTC. Full variable domain (missing parts from reference TRBV5-4 and TRBJ2-7): ETGVTQSPTHLIKTRGQQVTLRCSSQSGHNTVSWYQQALGQGPQFIFQYYREEENGRGNFPPRFSGLQFPNYSSELNVNALELDDSALYLCASSLWGRGWQYFGPGTRLTVT.

This clone was observed a handful of times. The rearrangement uses TRBV7-9 and TRBJ1-2; 10 bases are shared with TRBD1. Germline V gene sequence: CDR1 SEHNR, CDR2 FQNEAQ (reference sequence). With V trimmed by 5 bases and J by 6 bases, 3 bases remained unmatched. The CDR3 extends over 13 amino acids. DNA for the CDR3: TGTGCCAGCAGCCAAGGGACAGGGGATGGCTACACCTTC. Translating it yields CASSQGTGDGYTF.

CDR3 nucleotide sequence: TGTGCCTGGAGTCATATAGGGACAGGGAACGAGCAGTACTTC. Its translation is CAWSHIGTGNEQYF. This rearrangement joins TRBV30 to TRBJ2-5, with 9 positions matching TRBD1. The J call may be incorrect, as the DNA end agrees better with TRBJ2-7. The CDR3 runs 14 residues. Germline assignment: CDR1 GTSNPN and CDR2 SVGIG (reference sequence).

This chain joins TRBV11-2 and TRBJ2-1; 11 nucleotides agree with TRBD2. Germline V gives CDR1 SGHAT, CDR2 FQNNGV. J lost 9 bases, V lost 6 bases, and 10 bases had no gene match. CDR3 length equals 15 residues. The CDR3 here is CASRGATSGRGEQFF. The CDR3 DNA reads TGTGCCAGCAGAGGGGCAACTAGCGGGAGAGGTGAGCAGTTCTTC.

V is TRBV25-1 and J is TRBJ2-1, with 11 bases that match TRBD2. Germline assignment: CDR1 MGHDK and CDR2 SYGVNS. This CDR3 comprises 16 residues. Losses at the gene ends were 5 bases for V and 4 bases for J; bases not matched to a gene: 7. In nucleotides, the CDR3 is TGTGCCAGCAGTCAACTCCGACTAGCGGGATACAATGAGCAGTTCTTC. This translates into CASSQLRLAGYNEQFF.

This chain uses TRBV19 with TRBJ1-1, with D possibly matching TRBD1 (6 bases). The CDR3 contains 14 residues. From germline, CDR1 is LNHDA and CDR2 SQIVND (reference sequence). V lost 7 bases, J lost 6 bases, and 18 bases lay in between. The CDR3 here is CASTRSNRAAEAFF. CDR3 nucleotides: TGTGCCAGTACCCGTTCAAACAGGGCTGCTGAAGCTTTCTTT.